This TCR beta chain comes out of a study of blood T cells in healthy people across ages. Worth noting for this clonotype: What it recognizes is unknown.

The CDR3 totals 12 residues. Unmatched junction bases numbered 9, after V lost 7 bases and J lost 11 bases. A sample-barcoded 5' primer and a J-beta primer mix were used in a second PCR of roughly 7 to 12 cycles. TCRdb recomputed calls from the 5' RACE reads with MiXCR, one row per CDR3 protein. The sample records about 1,400,000 distinct CDR3 sequences, around two fifths being singletons. Findings of the study overall: Older age went with lower TCR beta diversity per million T cells, in a roughly linear way.

This rearrangement joins TRBV12-3 or TRBV12-4 to TRBJ1-1, with 8 nucleotides matching TRBD1. The sequencing sample was made of blood. This clonotype originated in a woman aged 18-35 years in good health. The CDR3 reads CASTLRGDRAFF. DNA of the CDR3: TGTGCCAGCACCTTGAGGGGGGACAGGGCTTTCTTT.